The present TCR beta chain was sequenced within a study of blood T cells in healthy people across ages. Study-wide findings and caveats: Researchers deemed the diversity estimates from one million T cells underestimates.

This clonotype occurred a few times. Its matching antigen is unknown. Primers used in a second PCR of roughly 6 to 11 cycles were a sample-barcoded 5' primer and a J-beta primer mix. TCRdb re-called the 5' RACE reads through MiXCR, storing one row per CDR3 protein. The repertoire holds fewer than 950,000 distinct CDR3 sequences, about 48% seen once, with approximately 40% in the top ten. Donors ranged from roughly 6 to 100 years old and were healthy Caucasians in Russia. Each of the donors had roughly 9.3 milliliters of peripheral blood drawn into EDTA-treated Vacutainer tubes. Isolated PBMCs totaled at least 6.5 million in each sample. The V gene's germline CDR1 is MNHNY and CDR2 SVGAGI (reference sequence). This CDR3 is built from 13 residues. V lost 0 bases to trimming and J lost 5 bases, with 8 bases between them.

The chain is built from TRBV6-6 and TRBJ2-7; no reliable D call. The sequence derives from an elderly man in good health. Material: blood. This chain's CDR3 is CASSYSGRDEQYF. DNA for the CDR3: TGTGCCAGCAGTTACTCCGGACGAGACGAGCAGTACTTC.